The 18 T cell receptor beta chains below all came from one sample that was sequenced in a study of T cells after yellow fever vaccination (dated by TCRdb to the late 2010s). The treatment or condition label, as the study defines it: live attenuated yellow fever vaccine strain. The library was made by 5' RACE. Instrument on record: Illumina HiSeq 2500. TCRdb reprocessing: public reads trimmed at Q25 with fastp, clones called with MiXCR, in-frame beta chains kept. Identical CDR3 proteins give one entry, which carries the most common genes and DNA. Recorded for this sample are roughly 500,000 distinct CDR3 sequences; about 19% of them occurred a single time. Clones ranked in the top ten supply roughly an eighth of the sample. The starting material was PBMCs, obtained 15 days after the yellow fever booster vaccination. The source of these receptors is a man aged 30 to 45 who received the YFV17D yellow fever vaccine.

The chain has TRBV15 and TRBJ2-5, with D perhaps assigned TRBD1 or TRBD2 (6 bases each). CDR3 size: 14 residues. CDR1 is LNHNV and CDR2 is YYDKDF in the germline V gene (reference sequence). Deletions cut 5 bases from V and 5 bases from J, with 15 bases between. CDR3 sequence: CATSVVLGGETQYF. The CDR3 nucleotides read TGTGCCACCAGCGTAGTTTTAGGGGGGGAGACCCAGTACTTC.

This clonotype was found a few times. The chain employs TRBV5-1 and TRBJ2-7; D gene uncertain. Trimming stripped 4 bases from V and 4 bases from J, with 18 bases between. This CDR3 region has 15 residues. The germline CDR1 and CDR2 sequences are SGHRS and YFSETQ. The CDR3 bases are TGCGCCAGCAGCCTATTCCCCTTTGAGGAATACGAGCAGTACTTC. It encodes CASSLFPFEEYEQYF.

This clonotype was seen only a few times. The chain couples TRBV4-1 to TRBJ2-2; possibly TRBD2 for D (6 bases). The CDR3 runs to 15 residues. The germline gives CDR1 MGHRA, CDR2 YSYEKL. V lost 2 bases and J 3 bases, leaving 10 bases between the germline ends. CDR3 protein: CASSQTGSYTGELFF. Written as DNA, the CDR3 is TGCGCCAGCAGCCAAACCGGGAGCTACACCGGGGAGCTGTTTTTT.

This clonotype has more than one count but fewer than ten. The V and J genes are TRBV20-1 and TRBJ2-1; TRBD2 matches at 15 bases. The V gene's germline CDR1 is DFQATT and CDR2 SNEGSKA (reference sequence). V was clipped by 7 bases and J by 9 bases; unmatched bases: 10. The CDR3 totals 15 residues. The CDR3 coding sequence is TGCAGTGGGTCGAGACGGACTAGCGGGAGGGGTGAGCAGTTCTTC. Translation gives CSGSRRTSGRGEQFF.

The chain recombines TRBV28 with TRBJ2-1; TRBD2 matches 11 bases. Trimming removed 4 bases from V and 8 bases from J; junction bases left unmatched: 10. This CDR3 has 16 residues. Germline V CDR1 and CDR2: MDHEN, SYDVKM. Here the CDR3 DNA reads TGTGCCAGCAGTTCTAATAGCGGGAGGGCCATTTATGAGCAGTTCTTC. The encoded protein is CASSSNSGRAIYEQFF.

The sample holds one count of this clonotype. The CDR3 DNA is TGTGCCAGCAGCCAACCGACAGGGGGATATGAAAAACTGTTTTTT. Its translation is CASSQPTGGYEKLFF. This rearrangement joins TRBV7-6 to TRBJ1-4, with TRBD1 matching 9 bases. V shed 5 bases and J 6 bases; nucleotides not matched to a gene: 7. This CDR3 comprises 15 residues. Germline loops: CDR1 SGHVS, CDR2 FNYEAQ.

There are many counts of this clonotype. The CDR3 here is CSASGRAYNEQFF. The CDR3, as DNA: TGCAGTGCTAGCGGGAGGGCCTACAATGAGCAGTTCTTC. The chain combines TRBV20-1 with TRBJ2-1; 8 nucleotides agree with TRBD2. CDR1 is DFQATT, CDR2 SNEGSKA, per germline (reference sequence). The V segment lost 3 bases and the J segment 2 bases; nucleotides outside the gene matches: 0. The CDR3 consists of 13 residues.

This rearrangement joins TRBV30 to TRBJ2-2, with D tentatively TRBD1 or TRBD2 (5 bases each). CDR3 length: 14 amino acids. Looked up from germline, CDR1 is GTSNPN and CDR2 is SVGIG (reference sequence). Trimming shortened V by 4 bases and J by 5 bases, and 14 bases separated the two germline ends. Here the CDR3 reads CAWNLGTGTGELFF. In nucleotides, the CDR3 is TGTGCCTGGAACCTCGGGACGGGGACCGGGGAGCTGTTTTTT.

The chain joins TRBV13 to TRBJ2-5; perhaps TRBD2 as D (5 bases). Per germline, CDR1 PRHDT and CDR2 FYEKMQ (reference sequence). The CDR3 has 14 residues. V lost 2 bases to trimming and J lost 7 bases, with 14 bases between them. For the CDR3, the DNA is TGTGCCAGCAGCTTACTCGAGGGTCGGGCGACCCAGTACTTC. Residues: CASSLLEGRATQYF.

The V call is TRBV3-1, the J call TRBJ2-1, with 9 bases lining up with TRBD2. Germline values: CDR1 LGHDT, CDR2 YNNKEL (reference sequence). The CDR3 sequence is 13 residues long. V lost 8 bases and J lost 10; bases outside the gene matches: 9. DNA of the CDR3: TGTGCCAGCGGGAGACTAGCGGCACTCGAGCAGTTCTTC. Its translation is CASGRLAALEQFF.

J is TRBJ2-7 and V is TRBV6-2 or TRBV6-3; D is uncertain. The CDR3 length is 14 residues. V was pared by 0 bases and J by 2 bases, with 8 bases between. Germline-derived CDR1 and CDR2 are MNHEY and SVGEGT. Here the CDR3 reads CASSYSGKPYEQYF. The DNA for the CDR3 is TGTGCCAGCAGTTACTCTGGCAAACCCTACGAGCAGTACTTC.

CDR3 protein: CASIDPIRGARTTGANVLTF. The DNA of the CDR3 is TGTGCCAGTATCGACCCCATTAGGGGGGCGCGGACTACAGGGGCCAACGTCCTGACTTTC. The V and J genes are TRBV19 and TRBJ2-6; D may match TRBD1 or TRBD2 (6 bases each). The CDR3 totals 20 residues. CDR1 and CDR2 from the germline V gene are LNHDA and SQIVND (reference sequence). Trimming shortened V by 7 bases and J by 4 bases, and 29 bases separated the two germline ends.

The chain has TRBV4-3 and TRBJ2-1, with TRBD1 as a possible D gene (6 bases). Per the germline V gene, CDR1 is LGHNA and CDR2 is YSLEER. Trimming left V 0 bases short and J 9 bases short, with 6 bases between. The CDR3 is 12 amino acids. The CDR3 nucleotides are TGCGCCAGCAGCCAAGAAGGGGGTGAGCAGTTCTTC. The encoded protein is CASSQEGGEQFF.

The chain joins TRBV20-1 to TRBJ1-4; the D is unclear. The CDR3 has 12 amino acids. V was pared by 1 base and J by 5 bases, with 5 bases between. Germline loops: CDR1 DFQATT, CDR2 SNEGSKA (reference sequence). The CDR3 protein is CSARGQNEKLFF. The CDR3, as DNA: TGCAGTGCTAGAGGGCAGAATGAAAAACTGTTTTTT.

V and J are TRBV7-2 and TRBJ2-7; TRBD2 matches 7 bases. This CDR3 has 14 amino acids. Trimming at V came to 4 bases and at J to 4 bases, leaving 7 bases not matched to a gene. Per germline, CDR1 SGHTA and CDR2 FQGNSA. The CDR3 DNA reads TGTGCCAGCAGCTACCAGCGGGACCCATACGAGCAGTACTTC. Protein: CASSYQRDPYEQYF.

This clonotype was seen a few times. This chain joins TRBV29-1 and TRBJ2-6; D may be TRBD1 (6 bases). The CDR3 is 14 residues long. Germline CDR1 SQVTM, CDR2 ANQGSEA. The V end lost 5 bases, the J end lost 2 bases, and 10 bases lay between the germline ends. In DNA form, the CDR3 reads TGCAGCGTTCCCAGGGGAACTGGGGCCAACGTCCTGACTTTC. It yields the protein CSVPRGTGANVLTF.

The genes are TRBV10-3 and TRBJ1-2; 8 nucleotides align to TRBD1. Germline values: CDR1 ENHRY, CDR2 SYGVKD. The CDR3 runs 12 residues. The junction had 6 bases not matched to a gene; V was cut back by 6 bases and J by 9 bases. The CDR3 DNA reads as TGTGCCATCAGCACAGGGGGGAAAAGCTACACCTTC. It is translated as CAISTGGKSYTF.

This clonotype has only a few counts. The CDR3 sequence is CAISDGGEHQYF. In nucleotides, the CDR3 is TGTGCCATCAGTGATGGGGGCGAGCACCAGTACTTC. This rearrangement joins TRBV10-3 to TRBJ2-5, with D maybe TRBD1 (6 bases). The CDR3 consists of 12 residues. The V end lost 3 bases, the J end lost 10 bases, and 12 bases lay between the germline ends. CDR1 and CDR2 from the germline V gene are ENHRY and SYGVKD.